This TCR beta chain was recorded in a study of blood T cells in healthy people across ages. Primers used in a second PCR of roughly 7 to 12 cycles were a sample-barcoded 5' primer and a J-beta primer mix. TCRdb re-called the 5' RACE reads with MiXCR, one entry per CDR3 protein. The sample includes hundreds of thousands of distinct CDR3 sequences, around a quarter of them seen just once. The CDR3 length is 16 residues. V lost 2 bases and J lost 1; bases outside the gene matches: 3. Germline V gives CDR1 SGHTA, CDR2 FQGTGA. This sample also belongs to another study, concerning T cells of mothers and their children.

The source of this sequence is a boy younger than 18 in good health. Source material: blood. The rearrangement links TRBV7-3 to TRBJ2-2, with 8 bases that match TRBD1. The CDR3 coding sequence is TGTGCCAGCAGCTTATTAGGGACAGGGAACACCGGGGAGCTGTTTTTT. This codes for CASSLLGTGNTGELFF.